These 11 T cell receptor beta chains came from one sample sequenced in a study of vaccination and CD4 T cells after COVID-19. The treatment was: approximately 10-day PBMC culture with coronavirus spike peptide pools or control peptides (ViraFEST assay). The Oncomine TCR Beta short-read assay sequenced DNA from cultured CD4+ T cells. TCRdb called the PCR reads again in MiXCR, with one record for every CDR3 protein. The sample contains around 17,000 distinct CDR3 sequences, 35% to 40% of which appear only once. The antigens of these receptors remain unknown. Input material: CD4+ T cells from blood, cultured in vitro. The origin of the receptors is a human donor who had recovered from COVID-19.

This clonotype was recorded a few times. The chain uses TRBV28 and TRBJ1-1, with 7 positions matching TRBD1. Germline V gives CDR1 MDHEN, CDR2 SYDVKM. This CDR3 has 14 residues. V lost 5 bases and J lost 2; bases outside the gene matches: 5. This CDR3 reads CASSRQGFNTEAFF. DNA for the CDR3: TGTGCCAGCAGTAGACAGGGATTTAACACTGAAGCTTTCTTT.

In nucleotides, the CDR3 is TGCAGTGCTAGAGACTCAGGAGACCGGGAAAAACTGTTTTTT. Amino acid sequence: CSARDSGDREKLFF. This chain links TRBV20-1 with TRBJ1-4; D remains ambiguous. This CDR3 has 14 amino acids. With 0 bases removed from V and 8 bases from J, the gap between germline ends came to 13 bases. Germline lookup yields CDR1 DFQATT and CDR2 SNEGSKA (reference sequence).

This clonotype was observed a handful of times. The V call is TRBV20-1, the J call TRBJ2-2, with D possibly being TRBD1 (5 bases). The CDR3 contains 16 residues. CDR1 is DFQATT and CDR2 is SNEGSKA in the germline V gene (reference sequence). V lost 3 bases and J lost 0, with 14 bases in between. The CDR3 nucleotides read TGCAGTGCTAGGGGGCTGAGCGTCACGAACACCGGGGAGCTGTTTTTT. The encoded protein is CSARGLSVTNTGELFF.

The rearrangement joins TRBV29-1 to TRBJ2-2, with a weak D call TRBD2 (6 bases). Trimming removed 5 bases at V and 5 bases at J, with 9 bases between. The CDR3 is 12 amino acids. Germline CDR1 SQVTM, CDR2 ANQGSEA. CDR3 in amino acids: CSVTLATGELFF. CDR3 nucleotides: TGCAGCGTTACACTAGCAACCGGGGAGCTGTTTTTT.

This chain uses TRBV6-1 with TRBJ1-3, with D unclear. The CDR3 sequence is 14 residues long. V was shortened by 6 bases and J by 0 bases, with 9 bases between the two germline ends. The germline V gene encodes CDR1 MNHNS and CDR2 SASEGT. CDR3: CASRRQLSGNTIYF. Here the CDR3 DNA reads TGTGCCAGCAGGAGACAACTCTCTGGAAACACCATATATTTT.

The table lists this clonotype with a few counts. The V gene is TRBV23-1, the J gene TRBJ1-1, with D unresolved. TRBV23-1 is treated as an ORF (open reading frame) with a function not yet certain. Trimming removed 4 bases from V and 1 base from J, with 10 bases in between. CDR3 length: 14 residues. DNA for the CDR3: TGCGCCAGCAGTCTAAGACATACGAACACTGAAGCTTTCTTT. Translation: CASSLRHTNTEAFF.

The chain is built from TRBV25-1 and TRBJ1-4; 7 nucleotides align to TRBD1. Germline CDR1 and CDR2: MGHDK and SYGVNS. V was pared by 4 bases and J by 7 bases, with 18 bases of the junction left unmatched. This CDR3 has 18 residues. The CDR3 DNA reads as TGTGCCAGCAGTGGAAGGGGGCGTATGCCGGGCACGGGTGAAAAACTGTTTTTT. Translating it yields CASSGRGRMPGTGEKLFF. The whole variable domain, filled in from reference TRBV25-1 and TRBJ1-4, reads EADIYQTPRYLVIGTGKKITLECSQTMGHDKMYWYQQDPGMELHLIHYSYGVNSTEKGDLSSESTVSRIRTEHFPLTLESARPSHTSQYLCASSGRGRMPGTGEKLFFGSGTQLSVL.

Note on this clonotype: At one boundary the junction diverges from the germline segment, which might be a read error. The chain couples TRBV7-7 to TRBJ2-5; no clear D gene. Germline values: CDR1 SSHAT, CDR2 FNYEAQ (reference sequence). This CDR3 has 15 residues. CDR3 DNA sequence: TGTGCTAGCAGCTTAAGTCAGGTAGAACAAGAGACCCAGTACTTC. It codes for CASSLSQVEQETQYF.

This chain links TRBV12-3 or TRBV12-4 with TRBJ2-2; D perhaps matches TRBD2 (5 bases). V was pared by 6 bases and J by 5 bases, with 13 bases between. The CDR3 is 14 residues long. CDR3 coding DNA: TGTGCCAGCAGAAAGGAGTCGGGGACCGGGGAGCTGTTTTTT. Its translation: CASRKESGTGELFF.

This clonotype was seen a few times. V usage is TRBV12-3 or TRBV12-4 and J usage is TRBJ2-5; D might be TRBD1 (5 bases). The CDR3 has 14 amino acids. Trimming left V 5 bases short and J 7 bases short, with 17 bases between. CDR3 amino acids: CASSRRQKDGTQYF. The CDR3 DNA follows: TGTGCCAGCAGTCGCCGACAGAAAGACGGGACCCAGTACTTC.

The chain employs TRBV5-8 and TRBJ2-2; tentatively, D is TRBD2 (5 bases). Germline values: CDR1 SGHTS, CDR2 YDEGEE. V lost 3 bases to trimming and J lost 6 bases, with 9 bases between them. The CDR3 is 13 amino acids. The CDR3 DNA is TGTGCCAGCAGCTGGAGGAGCGCCGGGGAGCTGTTTTTT. Translation: CASSWRSAGELFF.